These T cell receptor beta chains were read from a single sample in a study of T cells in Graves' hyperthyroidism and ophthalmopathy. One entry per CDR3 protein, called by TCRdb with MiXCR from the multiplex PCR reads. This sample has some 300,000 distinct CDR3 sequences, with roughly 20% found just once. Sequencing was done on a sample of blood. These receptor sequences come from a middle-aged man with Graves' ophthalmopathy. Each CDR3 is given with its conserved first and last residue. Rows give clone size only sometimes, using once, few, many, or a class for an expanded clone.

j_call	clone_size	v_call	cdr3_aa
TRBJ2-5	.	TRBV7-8	CASSLIFLGRGRETQYF
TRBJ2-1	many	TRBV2	CASTKGAGGLHEQFF
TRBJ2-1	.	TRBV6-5	CASSYSLDTRRDEQFF
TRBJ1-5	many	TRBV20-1	CSAMQGRGQPQHF
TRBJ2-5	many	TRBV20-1	CSAGLAGGRETQYF
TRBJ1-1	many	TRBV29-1	CSVPGQGKSRNTEAFF
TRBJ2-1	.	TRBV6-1	CASRSSGTSGSSYNEQFF
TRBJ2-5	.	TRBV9	CASSAWTGQETQYF
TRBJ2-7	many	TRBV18	CASSPRGRIYEQYF
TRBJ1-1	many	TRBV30	CAWRSHRAVMNTEAFF
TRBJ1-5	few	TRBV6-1	CASSHPGIDRDQPQHF
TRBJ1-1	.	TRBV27	CASRTFFGANTEAFF
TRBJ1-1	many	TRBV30	CAWSFGTNTEAFF
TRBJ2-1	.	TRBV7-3	CASSLVGGTNNEQFF
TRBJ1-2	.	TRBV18	CASSTVTGQGAMHGYTF
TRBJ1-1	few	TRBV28	CASSPLPPKAFF
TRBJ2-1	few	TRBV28	CASTGTYNEQFF
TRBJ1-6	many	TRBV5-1	CASRPRQSSYNSPLHF